This T cell receptor beta chain was identified during a study of blood T cell repertoires in COVID-19. Study-level background: From the United States, Italy and Spain came samples of acute and convalescent COVID-19.

Repertoires were generated with immunoSEQ multiplex PCR, while TCRdb's copy carries only in-frame clones and drops some. The top ten hold under 8% of the sample, which has roughly 100,000 clones, about 90% seen once. The V end lost 2 bases, the J end lost 0 bases, and 7 bases lay between the germline ends. This CDR3 has 15 amino acids. Germline V gene sequence: CDR1 MDHEN, CDR2 SYDVKM. Sequences were obtained from peripheral blood. The sequence derives from a human donor in a cohort sampled during active COVID-19. V usage is TRBV28 and J usage is TRBJ2-2, with D unclear. The CDR3 here is CASSLAGANTGELFF. The CDR3 bases are TGTGCCAGCAGTTTAGCCGGAGCGAACACCGGGGAGCTGTTTTTT. Full variable domain (missing parts from reference TRBV28 and TRBJ2-2): DVKVTQSSRYLVKRTGEKVFLECVQDMDHENMFWYRQDPGLGLRLIYFSYDVKMKEKGDIPEGYSVSREKKERFSLILESASTNQTSMYLCASSLAGANTGELFFGEGSRLTVL.